This T cell receptor beta chain emerged from a study of T cell changes during pregnancy in multiple sclerosis. The CDR3 spans 16 residues. The V gene end was trimmed by 0 bases and the J gene end by 6 bases; junction bases not matched to a gene: 9. Looked up from germline, CDR1 is SGHNT and CDR2 is YYREEE (reference sequence). TCRdb keeps only in-frame clones here, not all; method: immunoSEQ multiplex PCR. The sample records fewer than 80,000 clones, around 90% being singletons. The chain has TRBV5-4 and TRBJ2-1; 7 bases agree with TRBD1. This TCR was recovered from a female donor in good health, enrolled as a control in a pregnancy study. The starting material was peripheral blood, obtained in the first trimester of pregnancy. CDR3 nucleotides: TGTGCCAGCAGCTTGGCGGGGTGGGACAGATCCAATGAGCAGTTCTTC. It specifies CASSLAGWDRSNEQFF.